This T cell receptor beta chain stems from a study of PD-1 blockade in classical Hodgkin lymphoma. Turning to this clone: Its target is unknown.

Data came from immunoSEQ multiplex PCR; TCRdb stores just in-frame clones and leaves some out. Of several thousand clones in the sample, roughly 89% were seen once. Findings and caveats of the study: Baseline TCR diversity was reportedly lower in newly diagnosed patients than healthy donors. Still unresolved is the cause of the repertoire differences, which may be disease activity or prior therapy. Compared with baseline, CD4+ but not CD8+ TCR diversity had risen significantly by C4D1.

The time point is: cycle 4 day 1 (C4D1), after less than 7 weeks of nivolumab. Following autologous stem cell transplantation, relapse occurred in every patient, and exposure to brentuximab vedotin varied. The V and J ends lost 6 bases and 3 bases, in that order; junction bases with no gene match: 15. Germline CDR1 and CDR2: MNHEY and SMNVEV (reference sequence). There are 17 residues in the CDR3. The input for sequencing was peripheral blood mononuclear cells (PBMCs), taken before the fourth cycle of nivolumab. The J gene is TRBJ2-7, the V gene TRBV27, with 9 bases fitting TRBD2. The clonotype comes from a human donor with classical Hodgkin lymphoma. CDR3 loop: CASSLTSGLAGFYEQYF. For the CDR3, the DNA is TGTGCCAGCAGCCTCACTTCCGGGCTAGCGGGGTTCTACGAGCAGTACTTC.